These 24 T cell receptor beta chains were sequenced from one sample in a study of CD8 T cells in Susac syndrome. RNA totalling about 0.5 to 1 ug underwent reverse transcription with random hexamers. TCRdb redid the calling of the immunoSEQ multiplex PCR reads with MiXCR, one entry per CDR3 protein. The data hold 110,000 or so distinct CDR3 sequences, with roughly 97% observed a single time. Input material: CD4+ T cells from PBMCs. The receptors here all came from a human donor in good health.

CDR3 DNA sequence: TGTGCCAGCAGCTTGCCGGGATCCCACAATGAGCAGTTCTTC. Protein product: CASSLPGSHNEQFF. The chain couples TRBV7-3 to TRBJ2-1; D is perhaps TRBD2 (5 bases). The length of the CDR3 is 14 residues. Trimming left V 3 bases short and J 5 bases short, with 11 bases between. Germline V gives CDR1 SGHTA, CDR2 FQGTGA.

The chain joins TRBV3-1 to TRBJ2-1; 11 bases align to TRBD2. CDR3 length: 16 amino acids. The ends lost 6 bases at V and 1 base at J; junction bases unmatched: 5. CDR1 and CDR2 from the germline V gene are LGHDT and YNNKEL (reference sequence). CDR3 region: CASSLRTSGSYNEQFF. The CDR3, as DNA: TGTGCCAGCAGTCTTCGGACTAGCGGGTCCTACAATGAGCAGTTCTTC.

The chain employs TRBV12-3 or TRBV12-4 and TRBJ1-2, with unresolved D. The CDR3 loop spans 12 amino acids. Trimming removed 1 base at V and 7 bases at J, with 7 bases between. CDR3 loop: CASSLGNTGYTF. CDR3 DNA: TGTGCCAGCAGTTTAGGGAATACTGGCTACACCTTC.

This clonotype is a singleton in its sample. V gene TRBV12-3 or TRBV12-4 combines with J gene TRBJ2-5; TRBD1 is a possible D gene (6 bases). The CDR3 covers 14 residues. V lost 6 bases and J lost 4, with 15 bases in between. CDR3 sequence (DNA): TGTGCCAGCAGCCTAGGGGTAGGGGGAGAGACCCAGTACTTC. This gives the protein CASSLGVGGETQYF.

The CDR3 loop reads CASSLKGSKSGTQYF. The CDR3 DNA follows: TGTGCCAGCAGTTTAAAAGGGTCCAAGAGTGGGACCCAGTACTTC. The chain couples TRBV12-3 or TRBV12-4 to TRBJ2-5, with D uncertain. Between the trimmed V and J ends, which lost 2 bases and 7 bases, there was a span of 17 bases. The CDR3 runs to 15 residues.

The gene calls are TRBV5-6 and TRBJ2-6; D unresolved. The V end was cut by 4 bases, the J end by 0 bases, with 11 bases between. Germline V gives CDR1 SGHDT, CDR2 YYEEEE. CDR3 length equals 16 residues. In nucleotides, the CDR3 is TGTGCCAGCAGCCCGATCAGGAGCTCTGGGGCCAACGTCCTGACTTTC. This encodes CASSPIRSSGANVLTF.

This clonotype was recorded once. This sequence joins TRBV12-3 or TRBV12-4 and TRBJ2-7, with D perhaps TRBD1 (5 bases). V lost 6 bases and J lost 2, with 8 bases in between. This CDR3 region has 12 residues. CDR3 DNA: TGTGCCAGCAGCCTCAGGGCCTACGAGCAGTACTTC. Encoded protein: CASSLRAYEQYF.

The chain has TRBV3-1 and TRBJ2-1, with TRBD2 identical over 11 bases. The CDR3 consists of 14 residues. Germline lookup yields CDR1 LGHDT and CDR2 YNNKEL (reference sequence). J was trimmed by 12 bases and V by 3 bases; bases with no gene match: 7. The CDR3, as DNA: TGTGCCAGCAGCCACCCTACTAGCGGGAGAGGGCAGTTCTTC. It translates to CASSHPTSGRGQFF.

The rearrangement links TRBV9 to TRBJ2-5; D gene uncertain. Germline CDR1 SGDLS, CDR2 YYNGEE. The CDR3 is made up of 13 amino acids. The V end was cut by 3 bases, the J end by 5 bases, with 11 bases between. CDR3 protein: CASSGGLGETQYF. The CDR3 bases are TGTGCCAGCAGCGGAGGCTTAGGGGAGACCCAGTACTTC.

The chain carries TRBV30 and TRBJ2-7; TRBD1 agrees at 7 bases. This CDR3 has 14 amino acids. Trimming cost V 2 bases and J 2 bases; bases outside gene matches: 6. CDR1 GTSNPN and CDR2 SVGIG come from the germline V gene (reference sequence). Here the CDR3 DNA reads TGTGCCTGGAGTCCACAGGGGATTGCCTACGAGCAGTACTTC. This gives the protein CAWSPQGIAYEQYF.

The chain recombines TRBV5-1 with TRBJ1-1; D ambiguous. This CDR3 is 12 amino acids long. Germline-derived CDR1 and CDR2 are SGHRS and YFSETQ. V dropped 0 bases and J dropped 11 bases, with 11 bases sitting between them. The CDR3 region is CASSLEGAVAFF. CDR3 coding DNA: TGCGCCAGCAGCTTGGAGGGAGCGGTCGCTTTCTTT.

The chain employs TRBV4-1 and TRBJ1-5; D remains ambiguous. Germline V gene lookup returns CDR1 MGHRA and CDR2 YSYEKL. The CDR3 contains 14 residues. V was trimmed by 0 bases and J by 9 bases, leaving 12 bases between them. The CDR3 bases are TGCGCCAGCAGCCAAGATCTGCTCGAGAGGCCCCAGCATTTT. Amino acids: CASSQDLLERPQHF.

V usage is TRBV6-5 and J usage is TRBJ2-7, with TRBD1 identical over 10 bases. The CDR3 has 13 amino acids. Losses at the gene ends were 5 bases for V and 6 bases for J; bases not matched to a gene: 4. The germline V gene has CDR1 MNHEY and CDR2 SVGAGI. The CDR3: CASSRTGGGEQYF. The DNA for the CDR3 is TGTGCCAGCAGTCGGACAGGGGGAGGCGAGCAGTACTTC.

For the CDR3, the DNA is TGTGCCAGCAGCTCAGCGGGAGGTGGAGAGACCCAGTACTTC. Its translation: CASSSAGGGETQYF. J is TRBJ2-5 and V is TRBV7-2; TRBD2 matches 9 bases. This CDR3 contains 14 residues. Germline V gives CDR1 SGHTA, CDR2 FQGNSA. Trimming removed 4 bases from V and 4 bases from J; junction bases left unmatched: 4.

This sequence joins TRBV3-1 and TRBJ1-5, with D perhaps TRBD1 (6 bases). The CDR3 is made up of 15 amino acids. Germline V lookup: CDR1 LGHDT, CDR2 YNNKEL (reference sequence). V was pared by 3 bases and J by 4 bases, with 13 bases between. The CDR3 here is CASSQGAGANQPQHF. DNA for the CDR3: TGTGCCAGCAGCCAGGGGGCAGGGGCGAATCAGCCCCAGCATTTT. The full variable domain, its missing parts supplied by reference TRBV3-1 and TRBJ1-5, is DTAVSQTPKYLVTQMGNDKSIKCEQNLGHDTMYWYKQDSKKFLKIMFSYNNKELIINETVPNRFSPKSPDKAHLNLHINSLELGDSAVYFCASSQGAGANQPQHFGDGTRLSIL.

J is TRBJ2-5 and V is TRBV19; 8 bases fit TRBD1. V dropped 1 base and J dropped 0; count of bases not matched to a gene: 4. CDR3 length: 16 amino acids. The germline V gene has CDR1 LNHDA and CDR2 SQIVND (reference sequence). CDR3 DNA: TGTGCCAGTAGTATAGGGGGGACAGGCTACCAAGAGACCCAGTACTTC. This codes for CASSIGGTGYQETQYF.

The V gene is TRBV29-1, the J gene TRBJ1-5; tentative D call: TRBD1 (6 bases). The germline V gene encodes CDR1 SQVTM and CDR2 ANQGSEA. The CDR3 totals 12 residues. The CDR3 reads CRGQGTNQPQHF. In nucleotides, the CDR3 is TGCCGAGGTCAAGGGACAAATCAGCCCCAGCATTTT.

This clonotype was recorded only once. Sequence at one end of the junction differs from germline and may be a read error. This chain links TRBV2 with TRBJ2-1, with D possibly being TRBD1 or TRBD2 (6 bases each). This CDR3 is built from 20 residues. Germline assignment: CDR1 SNHLY and CDR2 FYNNEI. The CDR3 coding sequence is TGTGCCAGCAGCGAAGGAGGTTACCAAATGGGGGGCATCTCCTACAATGAGCAGTTCTTC. This sequence encodes CASSEGGYQMGGISYNEQFF. Full variable domain (missing parts from reference TRBV2 and TRBJ2-1): EPEVTQTPSHQVTQMGQEVILRCVPISNHLYFYWYRQILGQKVEFLVSFYNNEISEKSEIFDDQFSVERPDGSNFTLKIRSTKLEDSAMYFCASSEGGYQMGGISYNEQFFGPGTRLTVL.

V usage is TRBV29-1 and J usage is TRBJ1-2; 8 nucleotides match TRBD1. The CDR3 is 13 residues long. Trimming took 6 bases from V and 0 from J; bases not matched to a gene: 3. In germline, CDR1 is SQVTM, CDR2 ANQGSEA. The CDR3 coding sequence is TGCAGCGTCCCGGACAGGGCTAACTATGGCTACACCTTC. Translated: CSVPDRANYGYTF.

The chain carries TRBV9 and TRBJ1-2; tentative D call: TRBD1 (5 bases). The length of the CDR3 is 15 residues. Trimming pared 0 bases from V and 5 bases from J, leaving 14 bases between. From germline, CDR1 is SGDLS and CDR2 YYNGEE. CDR3 bases: TGTGCCAGCAGCGTAGGGTCCGTGGGGGATTATGGCTACACCTTC. Its protein product is CASSVGSVGDYGYTF. The whole variable domain, filled in from reference TRBV9 and TRBJ1-2, reads DSGVTQTPKHLITATGQRVTLRCSPRSGDLSVYWYQQSLDQGLQFLIQYYNGEERAKGNILERFSAQQFPDLHSELNLSSLELGDSALYFCASSVGSVGDYGYTFGSGTRLTVV.

The CDR3 sequence is CASSEGRGPRAEAFF. CDR3 DNA: TGTGCCAGCAGTGAGGGGAGGGGCCCCAGGGCTGAAGCTTTCTTT. The gene calls are TRBV25-1 and TRBJ1-1, with a possible D match to TRBD1 (5 bases). Per germline, CDR1 MGHDK and CDR2 SYGVNS. With 3 bases removed from V and 6 bases from J, the gap between germline ends came to 17 bases. The CDR3 is 15 amino acids. Full variable domain (missing parts from reference TRBV25-1 and TRBJ1-1): EADIYQTPRYLVIGTGKKITLECSQTMGHDKMYWYQQDPGMELHLIHYSYGVNSTEKGDLSSESTVSRIRTEHFPLTLESARPSHTSQYLCASSEGRGPRAEAFFGQGTRLTVV.

The chain employs TRBV15 and TRBJ1-2; a possible D gene is TRBD1 (5 bases). Germline CDR1 reads LNHNV; CDR2 reads YYDKDF (reference sequence). V was trimmed by 0 bases and J by 4 bases, leaving 12 bases between them. CDR3 length equals 15 residues. DNA of the CDR3: TGTGCCACCAGCAGAGATTACTCGACAGCCTATGGCTACACCTTC. This codes for CATSRDYSTAYGYTF.

V usage is TRBV28 and J usage is TRBJ2-6; possible D gene TRBD1, 6 bases. Per germline, CDR1 MDHEN and CDR2 SYDVKM. The ends were cut back, 6 bases at V and 4 bases at J, with 13 bases in the middle. There are 15 residues in the CDR3. The chain's CDR3 is CASRLQGFGANVLTF. CDR3 nucleotides: TGTGCCAGCAGACTCCAGGGGTTCGGGGCCAACGTCCTGACTTTC.

The chain recombines TRBV27 with TRBJ1-1, with D tentatively TRBD1 (5 bases). CDR3 length: 15 amino acids. V lost 4 bases, J lost 3 bases, and 15 bases lay in between. CDR1 and CDR2 from the germline V gene are MNHEY and SMNVEV (reference sequence). The CDR3 is CASSSFLRGDTEAFF. DNA of the CDR3: TGTGCCAGCAGTTCCTTCCTCCGGGGGGACACTGAAGCTTTCTTT.